This TCR beta chain was observed in a study of cytomegalovirus exposure and HLA in healthy donors. Overall study findings and caveats: Some V segments could not be told apart, so they were left out, TRBV6-2 and TRBV6-3 among them.

Nominally healthy donors were sampled, though unrecorded immune exposures were likely. Primers included in the PCR were 60 Vbeta and 13 Jbeta primers. Libraries were prepared by immunoSEQ multiplex PCR; TCRdb keeps only in-frame clonotypes and omits some of them. The sample has about 140,000 clones, around 81% seen once. Turning to this clone: Its target is unknown.

From germline, CDR1 is MDHEN and CDR2 SYDVKM. The length of the CDR3 is 14 residues. With 2 bases removed from V and 6 bases from J, the gap between germline ends came to 13 bases. Sequencing input: PBMCs. This receptor was taken from a man aged 50 to 59 in good health and CMV-seronegative. V gene TRBV28 combines with J gene TRBJ1-1; the D is unclear. In DNA, the CDR3 is TGTGCCAGCAGTTTACAAAGGGTGGGAGCTGAAGCTTTCTTT. Translation gives CASSLQRVGAEAFF.